This T cell receptor beta chain originates from a study of identical twins. The sample holds many counts of this clonotype. With template switching, a universal primer site was added, and the cDNA carried unique molecular identifiers. One entry per CDR3 protein results from TCRdb running MiXCR on the 5' RACE reads. The repertoire holds a few hundred thousand distinct CDR3 sequences, around a sixth seen once, with around 12% in the top ten. Between the trimmed V and J ends, which lost 1 base and 6 bases, there was a span of 10 bases. The CDR3 is made up of 14 amino acids. Sequencing used naive T cells sorted from blood. The chain combines TRBV12-3 or TRBV12-4 with TRBJ2-1, with D unclear. The clonotype originates from a man aged 50 to 59 in good health. CDR3 DNA sequence: TGTGCCAGCAGTTTAGGTTCGGCTGGCAATGAGCAGTTCTTC. Amino acid sequence: CASSLGSAGNEQFF.